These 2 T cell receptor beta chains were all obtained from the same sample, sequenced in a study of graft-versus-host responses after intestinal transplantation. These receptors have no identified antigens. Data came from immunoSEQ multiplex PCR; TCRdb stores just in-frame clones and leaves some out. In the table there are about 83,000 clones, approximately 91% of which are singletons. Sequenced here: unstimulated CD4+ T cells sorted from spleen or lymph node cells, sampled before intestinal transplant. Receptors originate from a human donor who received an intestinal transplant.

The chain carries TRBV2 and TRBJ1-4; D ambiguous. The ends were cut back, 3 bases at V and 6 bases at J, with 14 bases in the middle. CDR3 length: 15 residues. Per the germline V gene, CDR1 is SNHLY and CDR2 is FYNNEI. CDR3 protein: CASSDQRAGDEKLFF. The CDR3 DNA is TGTGCCAGCAGTGATCAGCGGGCTGGTGATGAAAAACTGTTTTTT. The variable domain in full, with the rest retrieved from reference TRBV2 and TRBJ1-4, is EPEVTQTPSHQVTQMGQEVILRCVPISNHLYFYWYRQILGQKVEFLVSFYNNEISEKSEIFDDQFSVERPDGSNFTLKIRSTKLEDSAMYFCASSDQRAGDEKLFFGSGTQLSVL.

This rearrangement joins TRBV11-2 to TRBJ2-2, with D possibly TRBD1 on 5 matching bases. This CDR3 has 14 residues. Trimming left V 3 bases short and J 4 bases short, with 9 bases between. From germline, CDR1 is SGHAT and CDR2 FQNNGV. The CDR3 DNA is TGTGCCAGCAGCTTCAGGGTTGGCACCGGGGAGCTGTTTTTT. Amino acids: CASSFRVGTGELFF.